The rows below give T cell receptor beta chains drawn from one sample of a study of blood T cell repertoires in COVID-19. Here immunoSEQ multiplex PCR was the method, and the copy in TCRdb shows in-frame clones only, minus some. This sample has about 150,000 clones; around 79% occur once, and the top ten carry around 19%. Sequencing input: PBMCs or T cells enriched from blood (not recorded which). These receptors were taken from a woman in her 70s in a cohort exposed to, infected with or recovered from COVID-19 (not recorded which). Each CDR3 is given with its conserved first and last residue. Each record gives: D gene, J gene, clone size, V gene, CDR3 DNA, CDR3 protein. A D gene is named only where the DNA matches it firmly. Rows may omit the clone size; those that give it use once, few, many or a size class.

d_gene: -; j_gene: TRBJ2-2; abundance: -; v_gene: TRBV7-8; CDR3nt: TGTGCCAGCCTTGTTAGTGGATGGAGCACCGGGGAGCTGTTTTTT; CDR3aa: CASLVSGWSTGELFF
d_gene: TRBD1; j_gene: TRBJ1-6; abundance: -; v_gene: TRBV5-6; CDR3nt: TGTGCCAGCAGTTACGGACAGGGTTTCAATTCACCCCTCCACTTT; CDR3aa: CASSYGQGFNSPLHF
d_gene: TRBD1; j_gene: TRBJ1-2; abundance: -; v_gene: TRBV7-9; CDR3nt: TGTGCCAGCAGCCTACTTCCCCAGGGGGCGGGTGGCTACACCTTC; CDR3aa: CASSLLPQGAGGYTF
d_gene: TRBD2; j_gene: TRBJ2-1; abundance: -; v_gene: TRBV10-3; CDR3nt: TGTGCCACCGCTGGTCGGGACTACGCTTCGAATGAGCAGTTCTTC; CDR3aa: CATAGRDYASNEQFF
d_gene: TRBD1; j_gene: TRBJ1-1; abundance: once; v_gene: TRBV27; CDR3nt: TGTGCCAGCAGTTTATCGGGGACAGGGTTTAGTGGCACTGAAGCTTTCTTT; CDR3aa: CASSLSGTGFSGTEAFF
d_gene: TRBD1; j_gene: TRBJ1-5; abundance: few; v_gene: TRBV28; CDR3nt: TGTGCCAGTAAGACAGGGGGGAATCAGCCCCAGCATTTT; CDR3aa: CASKTGGNQPQHF
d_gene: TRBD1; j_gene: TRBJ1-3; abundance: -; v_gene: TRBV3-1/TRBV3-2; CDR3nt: TGTGCCAGCAGCCCAAAACTGGGGGACAGCGTCTCTGGAAACACCATATATTTT; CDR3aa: CASSPKLGDSVSGNTIYF
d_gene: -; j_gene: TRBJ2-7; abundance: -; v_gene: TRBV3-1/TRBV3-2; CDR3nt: TGTGCCAGCAGCCCCACACGGGTCTCCTACGAGCAGTACTTC; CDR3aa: CASSPTRVSYEQYF
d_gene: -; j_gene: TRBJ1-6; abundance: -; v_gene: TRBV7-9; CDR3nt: TGTGCCAGCAGCCCCCGGGGAGCTAGGAGTTCACCCCTCCACTTT; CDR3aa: CASSPRGARSSPLHF
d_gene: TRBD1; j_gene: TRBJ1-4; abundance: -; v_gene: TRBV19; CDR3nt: TGTGCCAGTAGTATGCCGGGGTTCGCGACAGGGGTGCAAAAACTGTTTTTT; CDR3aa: CASSMPGFATGVQKLFF
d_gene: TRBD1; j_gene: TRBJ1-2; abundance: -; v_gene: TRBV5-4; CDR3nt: TGTGCCAGCAGCTTAAAAGGGGGCACGGGCTACACCTTC; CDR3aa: CASSLKGGTGYTF
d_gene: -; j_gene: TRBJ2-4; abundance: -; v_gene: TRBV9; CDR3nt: TGTGCCAGCAGTGATCAGGTGTCGAGTAGCATTCAGTACTTC; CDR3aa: CASSDQVSSSIQYF
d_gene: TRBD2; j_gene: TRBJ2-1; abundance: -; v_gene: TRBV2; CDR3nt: TGTGCCAGCAGTGAAGAAGCGGGAGCTTACAATGAGCAGTTCTTC; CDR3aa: CASSEEAGAYNEQFF
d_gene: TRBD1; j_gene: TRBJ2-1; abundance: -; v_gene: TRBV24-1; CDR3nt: TGTGCCACCAGTGATTTAGGGACAGGGGGGTACAATGAGCAGTTCTTC; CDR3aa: CATSDLGTGGYNEQFF
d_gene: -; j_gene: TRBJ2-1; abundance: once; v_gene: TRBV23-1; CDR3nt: TGCGCCAGCAGTCAATTAGGGCATGGTTGCACCAGGGTCTTTCACAATGAGCAGTTCTTC; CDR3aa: CASSQLGHGCTRVFHNEQFF
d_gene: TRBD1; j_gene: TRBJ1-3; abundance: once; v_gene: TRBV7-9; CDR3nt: TGTGCCAGCAGCTTCTACAGGGGAGTTAGTGGAAACACCATATATTTT; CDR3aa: CASSFYRGVSGNTIYF
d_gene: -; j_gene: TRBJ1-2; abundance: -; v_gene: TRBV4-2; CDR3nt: TGTGCCAGCAGCCAAGATGGGGGGGGGCAGTCCTATGGCTACACCTTC; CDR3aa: CASSQDGGGQSYGYTF
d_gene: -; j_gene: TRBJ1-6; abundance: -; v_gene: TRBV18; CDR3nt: TGTGCCAGCTCACCCGGGACACGAAATTCACCCCTCCACTTT; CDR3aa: CASSPGTRNSPLHF
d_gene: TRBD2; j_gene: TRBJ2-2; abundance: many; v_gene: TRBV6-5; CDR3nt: TGTGCCAGCAGAGATAGCGGGGGATACACCGGGGAGCTGTTTTTT; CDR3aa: CASRDSGGYTGELFF
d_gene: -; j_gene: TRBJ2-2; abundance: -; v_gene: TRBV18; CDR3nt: TGTGCCAGCTCACCACGAGTTGGCGGGGAGCTGTTTTTT; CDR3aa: CASSPRVGGELFF
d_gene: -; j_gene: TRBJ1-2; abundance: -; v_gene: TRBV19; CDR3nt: TGTGCCAGTAATCAGGGTTGGTCCTATGGCTACACCTTC; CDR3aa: CASNQGWSYGYTF
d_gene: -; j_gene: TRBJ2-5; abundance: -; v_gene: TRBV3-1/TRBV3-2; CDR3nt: TGTGCCAGCAGCCAAGATCTCGCTGAGGAGACCCAGTACTTC; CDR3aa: CASSQDLAEETQYF
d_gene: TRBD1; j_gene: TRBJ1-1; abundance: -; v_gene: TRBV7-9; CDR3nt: TGTGCCAGCACCTTCGGACAGGGGGGGGACACTGAAGCTTTCTTT; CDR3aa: CASTFGQGGDTEAFF
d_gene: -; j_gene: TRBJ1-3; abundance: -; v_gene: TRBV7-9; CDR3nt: TGTGCCAGCAGCTCCCAGGGGCTCTCTGGAAACACCATATATTTT; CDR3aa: CASSSQGLSGNTIYF
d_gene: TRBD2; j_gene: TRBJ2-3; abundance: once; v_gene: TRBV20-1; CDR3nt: TGCAGTGCTAGTTATCCCGGGAGGTCAGATACGCAGTATTTT; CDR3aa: CSASYPGRSDTQYF
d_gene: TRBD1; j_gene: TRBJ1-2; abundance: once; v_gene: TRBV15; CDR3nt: TGTGCCACCAGCAGACTAGGGACAGGGGATGGTGGCTACACCTTC; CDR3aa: CATSRLGTGDGGYTF
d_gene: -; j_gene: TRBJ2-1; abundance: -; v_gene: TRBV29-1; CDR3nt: TGCAGCGTCGGAGAGAGGGGGACTGAGCAGTTCTTC; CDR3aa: CSVGERGTEQFF
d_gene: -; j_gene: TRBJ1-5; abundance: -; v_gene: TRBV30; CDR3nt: TGTGCCTGGAGTCCCCTGGGCAACCTCAATCAGCCCCAGCATTTT; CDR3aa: CAWSPLGNLNQPQHF
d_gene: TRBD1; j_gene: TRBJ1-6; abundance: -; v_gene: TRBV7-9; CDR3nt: TGTGCCATCGGACAGGGTGACAATTCACCCCTCCACTTT; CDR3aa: CAIGQGDNSPLHF
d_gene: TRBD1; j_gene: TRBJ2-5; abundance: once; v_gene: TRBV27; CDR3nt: TGTGCCAGCAGTTTATCGGGGACAGACTACCAAGAGACCCAGTACTTC; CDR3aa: CASSLSGTDYQETQYF
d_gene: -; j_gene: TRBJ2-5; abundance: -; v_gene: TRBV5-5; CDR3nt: TGTGCCAGCAGCTTGGGTACACTAACATTGGTGGAGACCCAGTACTTC; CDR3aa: CASSLGTLTLVETQYF
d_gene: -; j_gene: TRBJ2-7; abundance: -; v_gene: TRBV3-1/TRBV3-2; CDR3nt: TGTGCCAGCAGCCAAGCGTCCAGGGAGCAGTACTTC; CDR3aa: CASSQASREQYF
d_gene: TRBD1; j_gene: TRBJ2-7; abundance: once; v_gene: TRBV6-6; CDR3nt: TGTGCCAGCAGACCCGGACAGGGGAGCTCCTACGAGCAGTACTTC; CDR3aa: CASRPGQGSSYEQYF
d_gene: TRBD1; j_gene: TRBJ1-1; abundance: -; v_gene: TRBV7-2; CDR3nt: TGTGCCAGCAGGGTAGGACAGGCCCACGCTGAAGCTTTCTTT; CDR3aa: CASRVGQAHAEAFF
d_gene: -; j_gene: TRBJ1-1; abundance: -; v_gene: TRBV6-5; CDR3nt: TGTGCCAGCAGTTACTCAAGAGGAGTCACTGAAGCTTTCTTT; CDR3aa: CASSYSRGVTEAFF
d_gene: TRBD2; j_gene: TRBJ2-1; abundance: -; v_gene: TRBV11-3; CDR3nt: TGTGCCAGCAGCCTAGGGGCGGGAGGGCCGCCCGAGCAGTTCTTC; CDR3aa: CASSLGAGGPPEQFF
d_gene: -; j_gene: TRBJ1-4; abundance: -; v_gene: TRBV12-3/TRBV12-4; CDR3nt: TGTGCCAGCAGCCCTCAAGTCTTCGGGAAACTGTTTTTT; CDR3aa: CASSPQVFGKLFF
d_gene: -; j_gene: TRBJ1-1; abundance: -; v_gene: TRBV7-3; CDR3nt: TGTGCCAGCAGCCCCGCCAGAGAGGAAACCGCTGGGGCTTTCTTT; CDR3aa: CASSPAREETAGAFF
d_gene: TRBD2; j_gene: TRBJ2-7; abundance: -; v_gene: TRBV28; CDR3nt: TGTGCCAGCACCGCAGCGGGAAGCTCCTACGAGCAGTACTTC; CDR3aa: CASTAAGSSYEQYF
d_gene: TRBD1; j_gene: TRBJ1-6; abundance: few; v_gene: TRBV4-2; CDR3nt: TGTGCCAGCAGCCAAGAAGGGGGGACAGGAGCGTCTTCACCCCTCCACTTT; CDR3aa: CASSQEGGTGASSPLHF
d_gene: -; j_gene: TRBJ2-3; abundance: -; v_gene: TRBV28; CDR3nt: TGTGCCAGCAGTCCAATGCGACCGGGGAGACGAGATACGCAGTATTTT; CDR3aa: CASSPMRPGRRDTQYF
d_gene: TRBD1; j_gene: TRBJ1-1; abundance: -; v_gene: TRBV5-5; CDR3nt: TGTGCCAGCACTCCCCTTGGGACAGGTGTCACTGAAGCTTTCTTT; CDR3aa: CASTPLGTGVTEAFF
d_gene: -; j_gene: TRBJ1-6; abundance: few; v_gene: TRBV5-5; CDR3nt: TGTGCCAGCAGCCCCGGAGGCCTGATGGATTCACCCCTCCACTTT; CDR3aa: CASSPGGLMDSPLHF
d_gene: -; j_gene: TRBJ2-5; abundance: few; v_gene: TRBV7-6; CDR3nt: TGTGCCAGCAGCCAAAGGACAGCAAGGTTGGAGACCCAGTACTTC; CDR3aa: CASSQRTARLETQYF
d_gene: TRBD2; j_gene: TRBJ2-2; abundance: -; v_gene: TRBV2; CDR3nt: TGTGCCAGCAGTGCCCGACTAGCGGGGTTTGGTGGGGAGCTGTTTTTT; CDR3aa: CASSARLAGFGGELFF
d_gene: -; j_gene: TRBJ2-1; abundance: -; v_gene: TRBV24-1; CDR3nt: TGTGCCACCAGTGATTCCACTAGGAATGAGCAGTTCTTC; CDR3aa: CATSDSTRNEQFF
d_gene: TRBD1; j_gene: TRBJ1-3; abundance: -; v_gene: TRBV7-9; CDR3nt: TGTGCCAGCAGCCGAGGGACAGACGGAAACACCATATATTTT; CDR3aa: CASSRGTDGNTIYF
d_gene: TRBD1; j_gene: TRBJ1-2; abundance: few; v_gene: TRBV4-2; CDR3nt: TGTGCCAGCAGCGGATCCGGGACAGTCGTTAACTATGGCTACACCTTC; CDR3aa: CASSGSGTVVNYGYTF
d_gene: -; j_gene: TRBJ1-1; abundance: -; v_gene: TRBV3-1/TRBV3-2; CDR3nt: TGTGCCAGCAGCCAAGCTAGGGGGTCAGGCACTGAAGCTTTCTTT; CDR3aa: CASSQARGSGTEAFF
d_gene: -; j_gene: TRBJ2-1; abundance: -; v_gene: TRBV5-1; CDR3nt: TGCGCCAGCAGCTTGTTGACTACCGACAATGAGCAGTTCTTC; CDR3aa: CASSLLTTDNEQFF
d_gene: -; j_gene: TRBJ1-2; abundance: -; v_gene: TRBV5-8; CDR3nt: TGTACCGCCGGAGAGGCTAGGGGCTACACCTTC; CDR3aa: CTAGEARGYTF